A single sample is the source of the 5 T cell receptor beta chains below, sequenced in a study of T cells after yellow fever vaccination. TCRdb independently ran MiXCR on the 5' RACE reads; one entry per CDR3 protein. Of around 47,000 distinct CDR3 sequences in the sample, roughly 7.1% are singletons; the top ten hold approximately 16%. This specimen consisted of CD8+ T cells not binding an NS4B(214-222) dextramer, sorted from PBMCs, obtained 45 days after the yellow fever booster vaccination. The receptor source for this set is a man aged 25 to 40 who received the YFV17D yellow fever vaccine.

This clonotype occurred many times. The CDR3 is CASSSPRSNEQYF. CDR3 DNA sequence: TGTGCCAGCAGTTCCCCTCGGTCCAACGAGCAGTACTTC. This chain uses TRBV27 with TRBJ2-7; D gene ambiguous. Germline V gene lookup returns CDR1 MNHEY and CDR2 SMNVEV (reference sequence). With 4 bases removed from V and 5 bases from J, the gap between germline ends came to 12 bases. The CDR3 consists of 13 residues.

This clonotype showed up many times. J is TRBJ1-2 and V is TRBV3-1; D not resolved. Deletions cut 2 bases from V and 4 bases from J, with 11 bases between. CDR1 is LGHDT and CDR2 is YNNKEL in the germline V gene (reference sequence). The CDR3 runs 14 residues. CDR3: CASSQPLAGYGYTF. CDR3 sequence (DNA): TGTGCCAGCAGCCAACCCCTAGCAGGCTATGGCTACACCTTC.

This clonotype was recorded at least ten times. The chain employs TRBV29-1 and TRBJ2-5; D perhaps matches TRBD1 (5 bases). Germline CDR1 and CDR2: SQVTM and ANQGSEA. Trimming removed 7 bases at V and 5 bases at J, with 17 bases between. The CDR3 runs to 13 residues. CDR3: CSAADTLGETQYF. CDR3 in DNA: TGCAGCGCGGCGGACACCCTGGGTGAGACCCAGTACTTC. Full variable domain (rest looked up from reference TRBV29-1 and TRBJ2-5): SAVISQKPSRDICQRGTSLTIQCQVDSQVTMMFWYRQQPGQSLTLIATANQGSEATYESGFVIDKFPISRPNLTFSTLTVSNMSPEDSSIYLCSAADTLGETQYFGPGTRLLVL.

This clonotype was counted a few times. The chain has TRBV4-3 and TRBJ2-7, with D tentatively TRBD1 or TRBD2 (5 bases each). The V end was cut by 2 bases, the J end by 5 bases, with 19 bases between. The CDR3 is made up of 16 amino acids. CDR1 and CDR2 (germline): LGHNA, YSLEER. In DNA, the CDR3 is TGCGCCAGCAGCCAATCATCGGGACCTTCCTCGAACGAGCAGTACTTC. Translation: CASSQSSGPSSNEQYF.

This clonotype was recorded a few times. J is TRBJ2-7 and V is TRBV30, with TRBD1 matching over 8 bases. The V gene's germline CDR1 is GTSNPN and CDR2 SVGIG (reference sequence). The CDR3 covers 12 residues. V shed 3 bases and J 6 bases; nucleotides not matched to a gene: 4. The CDR3 spells CAWRPQGGEQYF. CDR3 nucleotides: TGTGCCTGGAGGCCACAGGGGGGCGAGCAGTACTTC.